The 32 T cell receptor beta chains below all came from one sample that was sequenced in a study of beta chain features in type 1 diabetes. Study-level points and caveats: For Type 1 diabetes patients, all four CD4+ subsets carried TCRB CDR3s that were moderately but significantly shorter.

The authors reverse transcribed all of the isolated RNA, so sequencing captured expressed TCRB transcripts. The repertoire was sequenced with immunoSEQ multiplex PCR; TCRdb's copy has only in-frame clones and lacks some. The table records approximately 250,000 clones, about a tenth of them present only once. For these TCRs, the target antigens are not known. The sample comprised naive CD4+ T cells from blood. The receptors shown here come from a young man with type 1 diabetes.

As regards this clone: A read error may produce the germline difference seen at one junction end. This chain links TRBV6-4 with TRBJ1-6, with 10 positions matching TRBD1. This CDR3 comprises 13 residues. Germline CDR1 is MRHNA and CDR2 is SNTAGT. CDR3 in amino acids: CASSDPRGTGAGF. The CDR3 DNA reads as TGTGCCAGCAGTGACCCGAGAGGGACAGGGGCCGGCTTT.

The chain combines TRBV28 with TRBJ1-5; 8 nucleotides agree with TRBD1. The CDR3 runs 16 residues. The V gene end was trimmed by 5 bases and the J gene end by 7 bases; junction bases not matched to a gene: 13. Germline assignment: CDR1 MDHEN and CDR2 SYDVKM. The CDR3 DNA is TGTGCCAGCAGTCACGGACAGGGAAGTATGGGCCAGCCCCAGCATTTT. Protein product: CASSHGQGSMGQPQHF.

The rearrangement joins TRBV5-4 to TRBJ2-7; 8 bases align to TRBD1. The CDR3 totals 13 residues. V shed 9 bases and J 1 base; nucleotides not matched to a gene: 6. The germline gives CDR1 SGHNT, CDR2 YYREEE (reference sequence). The CDR3 nucleotides read TGTGCCACCACAGGGGGAAGTTCCTACGAGCAGTACTTC. Its translation is CATTGGSSYEQYF.

The V and J genes are TRBV4-2 and TRBJ1-1; D call uncertain. Germline V gene data show CDR1 as LGHNA and CDR2 as YNFKEQ. The V and J ends lost 0 bases and 11 bases respectively, with 13 bases between them. The length of the CDR3 is 13 residues. The CDR3 sequence: CASSQEEQTWAFF. As DNA, the CDR3 is TGTGCCAGCAGCCAAGAGGAGCAGACTTGGGCTTTCTTT.

This clone was seen a few times. The chain uses TRBV7-9 and TRBJ2-1; TRBD2 might be the D (5 bases). The CDR3 has 13 amino acids. Germline V gene sequence: CDR1 SEHNR, CDR2 FQNEAQ (reference sequence). Trimming stripped 2 bases from V and 8 bases from J, with 10 bases between. CDR3 region: CASSLHGADEQFF. CDR3 nucleotides: TGTGCCAGCAGCTTACATGGAGCGGATGAGCAGTTCTTC.

This clone was counted only a few times. The chain combines TRBV7-9 with TRBJ1-2, with TRBD1 matching over 8 bases. In germline, CDR1 is SEHNR, CDR2 FQNEAQ (reference sequence). CDR3 size: 13 residues. After removal of 10 bases from V and 7 bases from J, the junction contained 11 bases not matched to a gene. The CDR3 coding sequence is TGTGCCACCGTCTTTACAGGGGGAACTGGCTACACCTTC. Protein: CATVFTGGTGYTF. The complete variable domain, with remaining parts taken from reference TRBV7-9 and TRBJ1-2, reads DTGVSQNPRHKITKRGQNVTFRCDPISEHNRLYWYRQTLGQGPEFLTYFQNEAQLEKSRLLSDRFSAERPKGSFSTLEIQRTEQGDSAMYLCATVFTGGTGYTFGSGTRLTVV.

This clone was seen only a few times. V is TRBV5-1 and J is TRBJ2-7, with 7 bases aligning to TRBD1. Germline loops: CDR1 SGHRS, CDR2 YFSETQ. J gave up 3 bases and V 4 bases, and 10 bases lay outside the gene matches. This CDR3 region has 15 residues. The CDR3 loop is CASSQLPGQNYEQYF. CDR3 DNA: TGCGCCAGCAGCCAATTACCGGGACAGAACTACGAGCAGTACTTC.

A few counts support this clone. The V and J genes are TRBV18 and TRBJ2-1, with 11 nucleotides matching TRBD2. The CDR3 length is 17 residues. V dropped 3 bases and J dropped 4; count of bases not matched to a gene: 8. Germline loops: CDR1 KGHSH, CDR2 LQKENI. The CDR3, as DNA: TGTGCCAGCTCACCCTATAAGACTAGCGGGGATTACAATGAGCAGTTCTTC. This translates into CASSPYKTSGDYNEQFF.

This clone was counted between two and nine times. V usage is TRBV19 and J usage is TRBJ1-2, with 7 bases fitting TRBD1. The germline V gene has CDR1 LNHDA and CDR2 SQIVND (reference sequence). V dropped 6 bases and J dropped 0; count of bases not matched to a gene: 4. This CDR3 comprises 14 residues. The CDR3 region is CASRPGTANYGYTF. The DNA for the CDR3 is TGTGCCAGTAGGCCCGGGACAGCTAACTATGGCTACACCTTC.

This clone was counted a few times. This chain uses TRBV28 with TRBJ1-5; D may be TRBD1 (5 bases). Trimming stripped 7 bases from V and 9 bases from J, with 13 bases between. CDR3 size: 12 residues. CDR1 is MDHEN, CDR2 SYDVKM, per germline. The CDR3 coding sequence is TGTGCCAGCACGGGGGGAGTCAGGCCCCAGCATTTT. Translation: CASTGGVRPQHF.

The CDR3 DNA is TGTGCCAGCAGTTACTCGGGCCGAGGGACTGAAGCTTTCTTT. Amino acid sequence: CASSYSGRGTEAFF. This sequence joins TRBV6-5 and TRBJ1-1; no firm D call. The germline gives CDR1 MNHEY, CDR2 SVGAGI. Between the trimmed V and J ends, which lost 0 bases and 5 bases, there was a span of 10 bases. This CDR3 contains 14 residues.

The chain is built from TRBV28 and TRBJ2-5; TRBD2 is a possible D gene (6 bases). The CDR3 totals 14 residues. Trimming removed 10 bases from V and 6 bases from J, with 21 bases in between. In germline, CDR1 is MDHEN, CDR2 SYDVKM. CDR3: CAIAGPHLGKTQYF. In DNA form, the CDR3 reads TGTGCCATCGCGGGGCCCCACTTGGGAAAGACCCAGTACTTC.

The chain employs TRBV7-3 and TRBJ2-7; 11 nucleotides line up with TRBD1. V lost 5 bases and J lost 7; bases outside the gene matches: 7. CDR1 SGHTA and CDR2 FQGTGA come from the germline V gene. CDR3 length equals 14 residues. The CDR3 sequence: CASSGTGGSGEQYF. Written as DNA, the CDR3 is TGTGCCAGCAGCGGGACAGGGGGGTCGGGAGAGCAGTACTTC.

This clone has just a few counts. This chain uses TRBV10-3 with TRBJ2-1; no clear D. In germline, CDR1 is ENHRY, CDR2 SYGVKD. V lost 10 bases and J 2 bases, leaving 9 bases between the germline ends. The CDR3 is 12 residues long. CDR3 DNA: TGTGCCACAGAAAGTACCTACAATGAGCAGTTCTTC. It specifies CATESTYNEQFF.

This chain links TRBV6-6 with TRBJ1-1, with TRBD1 identical over 8 bases. From germline, CDR1 is MNHNY and CDR2 SVGAGI (reference sequence). The trim removed 6 bases at V and 4 bases at J, leaving 10 bases unmatched. This CDR3 contains 15 residues. CDR3 residues: CASRRVPGGGTEAFF. CDR3 in DNA: TGTGCCAGCAGGCGAGTTCCAGGGGGCGGCACTGAAGCTTTCTTT.

This clone was detected a few times. The chain joins TRBV18 to TRBJ1-4, with 8 bases aligning to TRBD1. The germline CDR1 and CDR2 sequences are KGHSH and LQKENI. With 3 bases clipped from V and 6 bases from J, the junction kept 6 bases outside the gene matches. This CDR3 has 15 amino acids. The CDR3 nucleotides read TGTGCCAGCTCACCTGAGGGACAGGCGTATGAAAAACTGTTTTTT. Amino acid sequence: CASSPEGQAYEKLFF. Based on the CDR3 plus reference TRBV18 and TRBJ1-4, the full variable domain is NAGVMQNPRHLVRRRGQEARLRCSPMKGHSHVYWYRQLPEEGLKFMVYLQKENIIDESGMPKERFSAEFPKEGPSILRIQQVVRGDSAAYFCASSPEGQAYEKLFFGSGTQLSVL.

J is TRBJ2-7 and V is TRBV7-9, with 9 bases aligning to TRBD1. Germline CDR1 is SEHNR and CDR2 is FQNEAQ (reference sequence). Losses at the gene ends were 5 bases for V and 3 bases for J; bases not matched to a gene: 8. This CDR3 contains 15 residues. CDR3 DNA sequence: TGTGCCAGCAGCGGAAGGGACAGGGCCCACTACGAGCAGTACTTC. It encodes CASSGRDRAHYEQYF. The complete variable domain, with remaining parts taken from reference TRBV7-9 and TRBJ2-7, reads DTGVSQNPRHKITKRGQNVTFRCDPISEHNRLYWYRQTLGQGPEFLTYFQNEAQLEKSRLLSDRFSAERPKGSFSTLEIQRTEQGDSAMYLCASSGRDRAHYEQYFGPGTRLTVT.

The chain links TRBV7-2 to TRBJ2-7; 7 bases match TRBD1. The CDR3 has 12 amino acids. Per germline, CDR1 SGHTA and CDR2 FQGNSA. The trim removed 5 bases at V and 4 bases at J, leaving 2 bases unmatched. The CDR3 DNA reads TGTGCCAGCAGCGAACAGGGGTACGAGCAGTACTTC. Amino acid sequence: CASSEQGYEQYF.

This clone was counted between two and nine times. The chain links TRBV18 to TRBJ1-2; 9 positions match TRBD1. The CDR3 totals 17 residues. Germline loops: CDR1 KGHSH, CDR2 LQKENI. Unmatched junction bases numbered 17, after V lost 6 bases and J lost 6 bases. The CDR3 nucleotides are TGTGCCAGCTCGCCAAGAACAGGACAGGGGAGTGTGGATGGCTACACCTTC. Translating it yields CASSPRTGQGSVDGYTF.

This clone occurred a few times. This rearrangement joins TRBV13 to TRBJ2-2; D possibly corresponds to TRBD2 (5 bases). CDR1 and CDR2 from the germline V gene are PRHDT and FYEKMQ (reference sequence). V was shortened by 3 bases and J by 4 bases, with 12 bases between the two germline ends. The CDR3 runs to 15 residues. CDR3 sequence (DNA): TGTGCCAGCAGCTTGGCAGGACGGGGCACCGGGGAGCTGTTTTTT. Its translation is CASSLAGRGTGELFF.

The rearrangement links TRBV7-6 to TRBJ2-5, with no clear D. V lost 1 base to trimming and J lost 4 bases, with 13 bases between them. The V gene's germline CDR1 is SGHVS and CDR2 FNYEAQ. CDR3 size: 15 residues. The chain's CDR3 is CASSLVRSYRETQYF. The CDR3 coding sequence is TGTGCCAGCAGCTTAGTTCGTTCCTACCGAGAGACCCAGTACTTC.

In its sample, this clone was seen a few times. The J gene is TRBJ1-2, the V gene TRBV14; TRBD1 is a possible D gene (6 bases). The CDR3 length is 14 residues. The germline gives CDR1 SGHDN, CDR2 FVKESK. Trimming stripped 0 bases from V and 8 bases from J, with 13 bases between. CDR3 residues: CASSQDHRVGGYTF. In DNA form, the CDR3 reads TGTGCCAGCAGCCAAGACCACAGGGTGGGCGGCTACACCTTC.

This clone was seen more than once but under ten times. This sample also contains other DNA sequences that code for the same CDR3. The rearrangement uses TRBV2 and TRBJ2-5; no firm D call. CDR3 size: 12 residues. Germline-derived CDR1 and CDR2 are SNHLY and FYNNEI. V lost 1 base and J 5 bases, leaving 5 bases between the germline ends. CDR3 loop: CASSEGRETQYF. The CDR3 coding sequence is TGTGCCAGCAGTGAAGGGCGGGAGACCCAGTACTTC.

This clone was picked up a small number of times. This chain connects TRBV7-2 to TRBJ2-2; TRBD2 matches at 7 bases. Germline CDR1 SGHTA, CDR2 FQGNSA. The CDR3 sequence is 14 residues long. The V gene end was trimmed by 2 bases and the J gene end by 7 bases; junction bases not matched to a gene: 4. The CDR3 sequence: CASSLTGGLGELFF. Here the CDR3 DNA reads TGTGCCAGCAGCTTAACGGGAGGACTCGGGGAGCTGTTTTTT. Full variable domain (outside the CDR3, taken from reference TRBV7-2 and TRBJ2-2): GAGVSQSPSNKVTEKGKDVELRCDPISGHTALYWYRQSLGQGLEFLIYFQGNSAPDKSGLPSDRFSAERTGGSVSTLTIQRTQQEDSAVYLCASSLTGGLGELFFGEGSRLTVL.

This clone was recorded a few times. The chain is built from TRBV7-2 and TRBJ2-3; 9 nucleotides match TRBD1. CDR1 SGHTA and CDR2 FQGNSA come from the germline V gene. V was pared by 0 bases and J by 4 bases, with 5 bases of the junction left unmatched. The CDR3 contains 16 residues. The CDR3 DNA follows: TGTGCCAGCAGCTTAGCGGGGACAGGGAACCCAGATACGCAGTATTTT. Translation gives CASSLAGTGNPDTQYF. Based on the CDR3 plus reference TRBV7-2 and TRBJ2-3, the full variable domain is GAGVSQSPSNKVTEKGKDVELRCDPISGHTALYWYRQSLGQGLEFLIYFQGNSAPDKSGLPSDRFSAERTGGSVSTLTIQRTQQEDSAVYLCASSLAGTGNPDTQYFGPGTRLTVL.

A few counts support this clone. The genes are TRBV4-3 and TRBJ1-6; the D is unclear. Deletions cut 0 bases from V and 8 bases from J, with 11 bases between. In germline, CDR1 is LGHNA, CDR2 YSLEER. The CDR3 length is 15 residues. CDR3 sequence reads: CASSQDPLADSPLHF. The CDR3 DNA is TGCGCCAGCAGCCAAGATCCCCTTGCGGATTCACCCCTCCACTTT.

This clone showed up just a few times. V usage is TRBV4-3 and J usage is TRBJ2-5, with D perhaps TRBD1 (6 bases). Per the germline V gene, CDR1 is LGHNA and CDR2 is YSLEER. This CDR3 is built from 14 residues. Trimming cost V 4 bases and J 7 bases, with 16 bases left between them. The CDR3 region is CASSPRGPRGTQYF. The CDR3 DNA reads as TGCGCCAGCAGCCCCAGGGGACCCCGGGGGACCCAGTACTTC.

This clone was detected only a few times. The genes are TRBV9 and TRBJ1-2; D ambiguous. This CDR3 has 18 residues. Between the trimmed V and J ends, which lost 3 bases and 7 bases, there was a span of 28 bases. The V gene's germline CDR1 is SGDLS and CDR2 YYNGEE. The CDR3: CASSGGEASKYVRGGYTF. The CDR3 DNA reads TGTGCCAGCAGCGGTGGTGAGGCCTCGAAGTACGTCCGAGGTGGCTACACCTTC.

V usage is TRBV9 and J usage is TRBJ2-6; maybe TRBD2 (5 bases). The length of the CDR3 is 15 residues. Deletions cut 3 bases from V and 1 base from J, with 8 bases between. Germline assignment: CDR1 SGDLS and CDR2 YYNGEE. The CDR3 loop is CASSGGISGANVLTF. For the CDR3, the DNA is TGTGCCAGCAGCGGAGGGATATCTGGGGCCAACGTCCTGACTTTC.

This clone was seen a few times. This rearrangement joins TRBV18 to TRBJ2-7; perhaps TRBD2 as D (6 bases). Germline loops: CDR1 KGHSH, CDR2 LQKENI. This CDR3 is built from 15 residues. V lost 6 bases and J 0 bases, leaving 15 bases between the germline ends. This CDR3 is CASSPNRDSSYEQYF. As DNA, the CDR3 is TGTGCCAGCTCGCCAAATAGGGACTCCTCCTACGAGCAGTACTTC.

Only a few counts were recorded for this clone. The V and J genes are TRBV5-4 and TRBJ1-4, with D possibly being TRBD1 (6 bases). The CDR3 consists of 17 residues. Germline V gene sequence: CDR1 SGHNT, CDR2 YYREEE (reference sequence). The V end was cut by 4 bases, the J end by 0 bases, with 16 bases between. The CDR3 nucleotides are TGTGCCAGCAGCCAATCCGGGACAAGTCCAACTAATGAAAAACTGTTTTTT. It yields the protein CASSQSGTSPTNEKLFF. Full variable domain (rest looked up from reference TRBV5-4 and TRBJ1-4): ETGVTQSPTHLIKTRGQQVTLRCSSQSGHNTVSWYQQALGQGPQFIFQYYREEENGRGNFPPRFSGLQFPNYSSELNVNALELDDSALYLCASSQSGTSPTNEKLFFGSGTQLSVL.

This clone was found a few times. In DNA, the CDR3 is TGTGCCAGCAGCCTAGGAGTTGCAGGGGCACGGAACACTGAAGCTTTCTTT. Translation gives CASSLGVAGARNTEAFF. This rearrangement joins TRBV9 to TRBJ1-1; tentative D call: TRBD1 (6 bases). This CDR3 is 17 amino acids long. Germline V gene lookup returns CDR1 SGDLS and CDR2 YYNGEE. V was trimmed by 4 bases and J by 1 base, leaving 20 bases between them.